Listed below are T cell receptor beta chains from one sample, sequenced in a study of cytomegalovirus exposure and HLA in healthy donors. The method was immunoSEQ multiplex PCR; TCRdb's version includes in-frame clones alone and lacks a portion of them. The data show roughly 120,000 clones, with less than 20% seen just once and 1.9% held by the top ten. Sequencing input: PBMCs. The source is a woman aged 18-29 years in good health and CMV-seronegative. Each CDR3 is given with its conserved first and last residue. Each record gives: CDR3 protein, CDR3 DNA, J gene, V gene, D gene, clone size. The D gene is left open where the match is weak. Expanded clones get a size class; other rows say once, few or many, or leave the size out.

CASSWTGGFETQYF TGTGCCAGCAGTTGGACGGGGGGGTTTGAGACCCAGTACTTC TRBJ2-5 TRBV28 TRBD2 .
CASSFSLQGLNTEAFF TGTGCCAGCAGCTTCTCTTTACAGGGGCTGAACACTGAAGCTTTCTTT TRBJ1-1 TRBV11-2 TRBD1 .
CASSLGLETGELFF TGCGCCAGCAGCTTGGGACTAGAGACCGGGGAGCTGTTTTTT TRBJ2-2 TRBV5-1 . few
CASSPRREGWAEAFF TGTGCCAGCTCACCCAGAAGGGAGGGGTGGGCTGAAGCTTTCTTT TRBJ1-1 TRBV18 . .
CSVGRVGNEQFF TGCAGCGTAGGGCGGGTCGGAAATGAGCAGTTCTTC TRBJ2-1 TRBV29-1 . .
CAWSGGTGGNTEAFF TGTGCCTGGAGTGGCGGGACGGGGGGGAACACTGAAGCTTTCTTT TRBJ1-1 TRBV30 . few
CASRPSGGALTEAFF TGTGCCAGCAGGCCAAGTGGGGGGGCTCTCACTGAAGCTTTCTTT TRBJ1-1 TRBV6-6 . .
CSVGTETGELFF TGCAGCGTTGGGACAGAGACCGGGGAGCTGTTTTTT TRBJ2-2 TRBV29-1 . .
CAWRAGQGYEQYF TGTGCCTGGAGGGCGGGACAGGGCTACGAGCAGTACTTC TRBJ2-7 TRBV30 TRBD1 .
CASSFGQVYTGELFF TGTGCCAGCAGCTTCGGACAGGTTTACACCGGGGAGCTGTTTTTT TRBJ2-2 TRBV7-8 TRBD1 .
CASRIQGETQYF TGTGCCAGCAGGATCCAGGGGGAGACCCAGTACTTC TRBJ2-5 TRBV28 . .
CASTMGGSSYEQYF TGTGCCAGCACGATGGGAGGAAGCTCCTACGAGCAGTACTTC TRBJ2-7 TRBV2 . .
CSVGGRAGEAQYF TGCAGCGTTGGCGGGAGGGCCGGAGAGGCCCAGTACTTC TRBJ2-5 TRBV29-1 TRBD2 .
CASRGTSGRPESLLKGEQYF TGTGCCAGCAGAGGGACTAGCGGGAGGCCCGAATCCCTCTTAAAAGGCGAGCAGTACTTC TRBJ2-7 TRBV28 TRBD2 few
CASSKTSLSLDTQYF TGCGCCAGCAGCAAGACTAGTCTGAGTTTAGATACGCAGTATTTT TRBJ2-3 TRBV5-1 . few
CASSQEGAVADTQYF TGTGCCAGCAGCCAAGAAGGGGCCGTGGCAGATACGCAGTATTTT TRBJ2-3 TRBV4-2 . few
CASSLAPQGAYNSPLHF TGTGCCAGCAGCTTAGCGCCGCAGGGGGCCTATAATTCACCCCTCCACTTT TRBJ1-6 TRBV7-3 TRBD1 .
CASSTGQISGNTIYF TGTGCCAGCAGCACGGGACAGATCTCTGGAAACACCATATATTTT TRBJ1-3 TRBV7-8 TRBD1 few
CASSLDRGPYEQYF TGTGCCAGCAGCTTGGACAGGGGGCCCTACGAGCAGTACTTC TRBJ2-7 TRBV7-6 TRBD1 few
CASSAIGGYTQYF TGTGCCAGCAGTGCCATTGGGGGCTATACGCAGTATTTT TRBJ2-3 TRBV6-1 . .
CASSTGTGGAFF TGTGCCAGCAGCACCGGGACAGGGGGAGCTTTCTTT TRBJ1-1 TRBV2 TRBD1 few
CSVEGMRDRSYNEQFF TGCAGCGTTGAAGGGATGCGGGACCGATCCTACAATGAGCAGTTCTTC TRBJ2-1 TRBV29-1 . .
CASSSGLAEETQYF TGTGCCAGCAGCTCGGGACTAGCGGAAGAGACCCAGTACTTC TRBJ2-5 TRBV7-2 TRBD2 .